These 19 T cell receptor beta chains were all obtained from the same sample, sequenced in a study of cytomegalovirus exposure and HLA in healthy donors listed by TCRdb under 2017. Receptors were amplified or captured by the immunoSEQ multiplex PCR assay. The multiplex PCR relied on a mix of 60 forward primers for TCR Vbeta segments and 13 reverse primers for TCR Jbeta segments. Not all clones reach the TCRdb copy of this immuneACCESS table, which keeps in-frame sequences only. Checked studies attribute under half of the gap to unresolved V genes and leave the rest unexplained. This sample's clone table shows some 120,000 clones. Around 7% of the sample goes to the ten largest clones. Source material: PBMCs. The receptors derive from a man aged 40-55 years in good health and CMV-seropositive.

The CDR3 sequence: CASSESRQATSNEQFF. CDR3 DNA: TGTGCCAGCAGTGAATCCCGACAGGCCACATCCAATGAGCAGTTCTTC. The chain uses TRBV25-1 and TRBJ2-1, with a tentative D call TRBD1 (6 bases). V lost 1 base and J lost 6, with 16 bases in between. CDR3 length equals 16 residues. CDR1 is MGHDK and CDR2 is SYGVNS in the germline V gene.

The genes are TRBV9 and TRBJ1-5, with TRBD1 identical over 7 bases. J gave up 3 bases and V 2 bases, and 2 bases lay outside the gene matches. Looked up from germline, CDR1 is SGDLS and CDR2 is YYNGEE. The CDR3 is made up of 14 amino acids. The CDR3, as DNA: TGTGCCAGCAGCGTCACAGGGGACAATCAGCCCCAGCATTTT. It codes for CASSVTGDNQPQHF.

The genes are TRBV19 and TRBJ2-5; possible D gene TRBD2, 5 bases. CDR1 and CDR2 from the germline V gene are LNHDA and SQIVND (reference sequence). The V gene lost 4 bases and the J gene lost 5 bases, with 11 bases spanning the gap. The CDR3 runs 13 residues. CDR3 region: CASSTGLSETQYF. The CDR3 nucleotides read TGTGCCAGTAGTACCGGACTGTCGGAGACCCAGTACTTC.

The chain couples TRBV9 to TRBJ2-2; 12 nucleotides match TRBD2. Trimming removed 3 bases from V and 0 bases from J; junction bases left unmatched: 0. Germline V gene data show CDR1 as SGDLS and CDR2 as YYNGEE. The CDR3 runs 16 residues. The CDR3 loop is CASSGTSGANTGELFF. The DNA of the CDR3 is TGTGCCAGCAGCGGGACTAGCGGGGCGAACACCGGGGAGCTGTTTTTT.

The chain couples TRBV28 to TRBJ2-3; maybe TRBD1 (5 bases). The germline V and J ends were trimmed by 7 bases and 3 bases, with 11 bases remaining between them. Germline lookup yields CDR1 MDHEN and CDR2 SYDVKM. The CDR3 totals 13 residues. The CDR3 here is CASKQGGTDTQYF. In DNA form, the CDR3 reads TGTGCCAGCAAGCAGGGTGGGACAGATACGCAGTATTTT.

The chain employs TRBV7-2 and TRBJ2-7; D is possibly TRBD1 (6 bases). CDR1 is SGHTA, CDR2 FQGNSA, per germline. Trimming removed 5 bases at V and 3 bases at J, with 17 bases between. CDR3 length: 15 amino acids. This CDR3 reads CASSEIWGRHYEQYF. Here the CDR3 DNA reads TGTGCCAGCAGCGAAATCTGGGGGCGCCACTACGAGCAGTACTTC.

The chain recombines TRBV7-9 with TRBJ1-4; TRBD1 agrees at 8 bases. Unmatched junction bases numbered 6, after V lost 5 bases and J lost 4 bases. Germline values: CDR1 SEHNR, CDR2 FQNEAQ (reference sequence). This CDR3 has 15 residues. The CDR3 spells CASSPATGVNEKLFF. The DNA of the CDR3 is TGTGCCAGCAGCCCCGCGACAGGGGTTAATGAAAAACTGTTTTTT.

The chain links TRBV5-6 to TRBJ2-1; 13 bases are a match to TRBD2. The germline V gene has CDR1 SGHDT and CDR2 YYEEEE. The CDR3 length is 16 residues. The V segment lost 4 bases and the J segment 1 base; nucleotides outside the gene matches: 2. The CDR3 sequence is CASSEGLAGSYNEQFF. CDR3 in DNA: TGTGCCAGCAGCGAGGGACTAGCGGGATCCTACAATGAGCAGTTCTTC.

The chain couples TRBV7-9 to TRBJ2-7; possible D gene TRBD1, 5 bases. This CDR3 is 14 amino acids long. The V and J ends lost 6 bases and 2 bases respectively, with 14 bases between them. Germline values: CDR1 SEHNR, CDR2 FQNEAQ (reference sequence). The CDR3 protein is CASSPLSDTYEQYF. CDR3 sequence (DNA): TGTGCCAGCAGTCCCTTATCGGACACCTACGAGCAGTACTTC.

The J gene is TRBJ2-2, the V gene TRBV7-2, with 13 bases fitting TRBD2. This CDR3 region has 18 residues. Germline values: CDR1 SGHTA, CDR2 FQGNSA. V lost 0 bases, J lost 5 bases, and 6 bases stayed unmatched. The CDR3 reads CASSLAPLGLAGTGELFF. For the CDR3, the DNA is TGTGCCAGCAGCTTAGCTCCCTTGGGACTAGCGGGGACCGGGGAGCTGTTTTTT. Variable domain in full (rest from reference TRBV7-2 and TRBJ2-2): GAGVSQSPSNKVTEKGKDVELRCDPISGHTALYWYRQSLGQGLEFLIYFQGNSAPDKSGLPSDRFSAERTGGSVSTLTIQRTQQEDSAVYLCASSLAPLGLAGTGELFFGEGSRLTVL.

CDR3 in DNA: TGTGCCAGCAGTACCGGGGAGTATGGCTACACCTTC. Translating gives CASSTGEYGYTF. The rearrangement links TRBV28 to TRBJ1-2; D is undetermined. This CDR3 region has 12 residues. V shed 5 bases and J shed 5 bases, with 9 bases lying between them. The V gene's germline CDR1 is MDHEN and CDR2 SYDVKM.

As regards this clone: This sample also contains other DNA sequences that code for the same CDR3. The chain links TRBV6-6 to TRBJ1-2; D is undetermined. V was cut by 3 bases and J by 6 bases, with 5 bases left in between. Per the germline V gene, CDR1 is MNHNY and CDR2 is SVGAGI (reference sequence). This CDR3 has 11 amino acids. The CDR3 DNA reads TGTGCCAGCAGTTATCTCGATGGCTACACCTTC. Protein sequence: CASSYLDGYTF.

The genes are TRBV2 and TRBJ2-2; 9 bases align to TRBD2. V trimming: 6 bases; J trimming: 7 bases; junction bases outside the gene matches: 9. The CDR3 contains 15 residues. Per germline, CDR1 SNHLY and CDR2 FYNNEI. CDR3 sequence (DNA): TGTGCCAGCAGCCTTAGCGGGGGTCAGATCGGGGAGCTGTTTTTT. Translated: CASSLSGGQIGELFF.

J is TRBJ1-5 and V is TRBV19; 9 bases are shared with TRBD1. Germline V CDR1 and CDR2: LNHDA, SQIVND (reference sequence). Unmatched junction bases numbered 7, after V lost 3 bases and J lost 16 bases. The CDR3 is 12 amino acids. This chain's CDR3 is CASSITGGIRHF. CDR3 DNA: TGTGCCAGTAGTATCACAGGGGGCATCCGACATTTT.

The chain carries TRBV15 and TRBJ2-3, with 8 bases that match TRBD1. Germline V gene data show CDR1 as LNHNV and CDR2 as YYDKDF (reference sequence). This CDR3 contains 16 residues. V was pared by 4 bases and J by 3 bases, with 9 bases of the junction left unmatched. The CDR3 spells CATSTRTGKFTDTQYF. DNA of the CDR3: TGTGCCACCAGCACCCGGACAGGGAAGTTTACAGATACGCAGTATTTT. Looking up the rest from reference TRBV15 and TRBJ2-3 gives the full variable domain: DAMVIQNPRYQVTQFGKPVTLSCSQTLNHNVMYWYQQKSSQAPKLLFHYYDKDFNNEADTPDNFQSRRPNTSFCFLDIRSPGLGDTAMYLCATSTRTGKFTDTQYFGPGTRLTVL.

V usage is TRBV15 and J usage is TRBJ2-1; 7 positions agree with TRBD2. In germline, CDR1 is LNHNV, CDR2 YYDKDF (reference sequence). Losses at the gene ends were 3 bases for V and 7 bases for J; bases not matched to a gene: 12. This CDR3 comprises 16 residues. CDR3 bases: TGTGCCACCAGCAGTAGTCCGGGAGGTAGGAAAAATGAGCAGTTCTTC. Amino acid sequence: CATSSSPGGRKNEQFF.

The chain is built from TRBV27 and TRBJ2-1; 7 positions match TRBD2. CDR1 MNHEY and CDR2 SMNVEV come from the germline V gene (reference sequence). With V trimmed by 0 bases and J by 0 bases, 8 bases remained unmatched. There are 18 residues in the CDR3. CDR3 sequence reads: CASSLSGLGLSSYNEQFF. The CDR3 DNA is TGTGCCAGCAGTTTATCAGGACTAGGATTGAGCTCCTACAATGAGCAGTTCTTC.

The chain couples TRBV27 to TRBJ2-1, with 11 bases lining up with TRBD2. The CDR3 covers 17 residues. The V gene end was trimmed by 2 bases and the J gene end by 4 bases; junction bases not matched to a gene: 7. Per the germline V gene, CDR1 is MNHEY and CDR2 is SMNVEV (reference sequence). The CDR3 is CASSLRIAGGVYNEQFF. DNA for the CDR3: TGTGCCAGCAGTTTACGGATAGCGGGAGGGGTTTACAATGAGCAGTTCTTC.

This rearrangement joins TRBV9 to TRBJ2-7; TRBD1 agrees at 10 bases. The CDR3 runs to 16 residues. Per the germline V gene, CDR1 is SGDLS and CDR2 is YYNGEE. The V gene end was trimmed by 4 bases and the J gene end by 5 bases; junction bases not matched to a gene: 12. The CDR3 here is CASSHVGGTGDHEQYF. The CDR3 nucleotides read TGTGCCAGCAGCCACGTAGGGGGGACAGGGGACCACGAGCAGTACTTC.